This entry lists 10 T cell receptor beta chains sequenced from one sample in a study of blood T cell repertoires in COVID-19. This table comes from immunoSEQ multiplex PCR, and its TCRdb copy is limited to in-frame clones, with some not included. The sample includes under 75,000 clones, roughly 84% of them seen just once. Sequencing was performed on peripheral blood. The receptors shown here come from a man in his sixties with COVID-19, enrolled during active disease.

The chain joins TRBV9 to TRBJ1-2; D uncertain. CDR1 SGDLS and CDR2 YYNGEE come from the germline V gene. The CDR3 is 12 amino acids. V was clipped by 4 bases and J by 5 bases, with 9 bases between them. For the CDR3, the DNA is TGTGCCAGCAGCACTCAGGCTTATGGCTACACCTTC. It codes for CASSTQAYGYTF.

The CDR3 region has the DNA TGTGCCACCAGCATCGGGGACTTCAATCAGCCCCAGCATTTT. It is translated as CATSIGDFNQPQHF. The chain uses TRBV15 and TRBJ1-5, with D possibly TRBD1 on 5 matching bases. Trimming took off 4 bases at V and 3 bases at J, with 10 bases between the two ends. The CDR3 spans 14 residues. Germline CDR1 and CDR2: LNHNV and YYDKDF (reference sequence). Filled out from reference TRBV15 and TRBJ1-5, the complete variable domain reads DAMVIQNPRYQVTQFGKPVTLSCSQTLNHNVMYWYQQKSSQAPKLLFHYYDKDFNNEADTPDNFQSRRPNTSFCFLDIRSPGLGDTAMYLCATSIGDFNQPQHFGDGTRLSIL.

In this sample, this clone turned up a few times. The genes are TRBV6-5 and TRBJ1-5; possible D gene TRBD1, 6 bases. Trimming shortened V by 10 bases and J by 5 bases, and 12 bases separated the two germline ends. The length of the CDR3 is 12 residues. Germline V gene data show CDR1 as MNHEY and CDR2 as SVGAGI. In DNA, the CDR3 is TGTGCCACTGGACAGCGAGATCAGCCCCAGCATTTT. Translated, it gives CATGQRDQPQHF.

The rearrangement uses TRBV3-1 (or the pseudogene TRBV3-2) and TRBJ2-5; 7 positions match TRBD2. The CDR3 loop spans 17 amino acids. Trimming at V came to 3 bases and at J to 4 bases, leaving 14 bases not matched to a gene. Germline loops: CDR1 LGHDT, CDR2 YNNKEL (reference sequence). CDR3 amino acids: CASSQKDLGGWAETQYF. The CDR3 DNA is TGTGCCAGCAGCCAGAAGGATCTCGGGGGGTGGGCAGAGACCCAGTACTTC.

The chain combines TRBV5-1 with TRBJ2-5; 9 bases match TRBD2. The CDR3 is 13 amino acids. Germline lookup yields CDR1 SGHRS and CDR2 YFSETQ. V was pared by 5 bases and J by 3 bases, with 2 bases of the junction left unmatched. CDR3 DNA sequence: TGCGCCAGCAGTCCTAGCGGGGAAGAGACCCAGTACTTC. It codes for CASSPSGEETQYF. Full variable domain (remainder filled in from reference TRBV5-1 and TRBJ2-5): KAGVTQTPRYLIKTRGQQVTLSCSPISGHRSVSWYQQTPGQGLQFLFEYFSETQRNKGNFPGRFSGRQFSNSRSEMNVSTLELGDSALYLCASSPSGEETQYFGPGTRLLVL.

The rearrangement links TRBV5-4 to TRBJ2-1; 7 bases fit TRBD2. CDR1 and CDR2 from the germline V gene are SGHNT and YYREEE (reference sequence). The CDR3 contains 15 residues. The V and J ends lost 2 bases and 3 bases, in that order; junction bases with no gene match: 5. The CDR3 spells CASSFGEGNYNEQFF. The CDR3 DNA sequence: TGTGCCAGCAGCTTTGGGGAGGGAAACTACAATGAGCAGTTCTTC.

This chain joins TRBV5-1 and TRBJ2-3; 10 nucleotides line up with TRBD2. V lost 4 bases and J lost 1; bases outside the gene matches: 6. Germline V gene sequence: CDR1 SGHRS, CDR2 YFSETQ. This CDR3 is 16 amino acids long. The DNA for the CDR3 is TGCGCCAGCAGCCGTCTCGGGACTAGCGGCACAGATACGCAGTATTTT. Translating gives CASSRLGTSGTDTQYF. Combining the CDR3 with reference TRBV5-1 and TRBJ2-3 gives the whole variable domain KAGVTQTPRYLIKTRGQQVTLSCSPISGHRSVSWYQQTPGQGLQFLFEYFSETQRNKGNFPGRFSGRQFSNSRSEMNVSTLELGDSALYLCASSRLGTSGTDTQYFGPGTRLTVL.

The rearrangement joins TRBV7-2 to TRBJ1-1; 8 nucleotides match TRBD1. V trimming: 5 bases; J trimming: 4 bases; junction bases outside the gene matches: 3. This CDR3 region has 13 residues. Germline loops: CDR1 SGHTA, CDR2 FQGNSA. CDR3 sequence (DNA): TGTGCCAGCAGCACACAGGGGGGCACTGAAGCTTTCTTT. As protein: CASSTQGGTEAFF.

This clone was observed a single time. The chain is built from TRBV24-1 and TRBJ2-5; D is perhaps TRBD1 (6 bases). V was clipped by 7 bases and J by 5 bases, with 16 bases between them. This CDR3 region has 14 residues. Germline V gene lookup returns CDR1 KGHDR and CDR2 SFDVKD. CDR3 residues: CATRDSGRGETQYF. DNA for the CDR3: TGTGCCACCAGGGACAGTGGGCGAGGCGAGACCCAGTACTTC.

The rearrangement links TRBV5-1 to TRBJ1-1; D gene unclear. Germline V gene lookup returns CDR1 SGHRS and CDR2 YFSETQ. The length of the CDR3 is 15 residues. With 3 bases removed from V and 4 bases from J, the gap between germline ends came to 16 bases. As DNA, the CDR3 is TGCGCCAGCAGCTCGGTGACTGAACTGGGCACTGAAGCTTTCTTT. This sequence encodes CASSSVTELGTEAFF.